The rows below give T cell receptor beta chains drawn from one sample of a study of blood T cell repertoires in COVID-19. Profiled with immunoSEQ multiplex PCR; TCRdb holds only in-frame clones, not every one. The table lists some 400,000 clones, around 90% of them singletons. The material sequenced was peripheral blood. The source is a young man with active or convalescent COVID-19. Each CDR3 is given with its conserved first and last residue. The D gene is left open where the match is weak. Size tells how often a clone was seen (once, few, many) or the class of an expanded clone, and some rows leave it out.

NA TRBJ2-6 NA TRBV19 CASSISYLRDKRNVLTF TGTGCCAGTAGTATATCTTATTTGAGGGACAAACGGAACGTGCTGACTTTC
NA TRBJ1-2 NA TRBV28 CASSWLVGGYTF TGTGCCAGCAGTTGGCTAGTCGGCGGCTACACCTTC
NA TRBJ1-6 NA TRBV4-3 CASSQEGSYNSPLHF TGCGCCAGCAGCCAGGAGGGATCCTATAATTCACCCCTCCACTTT
NA TRBJ2-7 TRBD2 TRBV6-5 CASDGLAGGEQYF TGTGCCAGCGACGGACTAGCGGGAGGCGAGCAGTACTTC
NA TRBJ2-7 TRBD2 TRBV7-2 CASSSVAGGSSYEQYF TGTGCCAGCAGCTCAGTAGCGGGGGGGTCCTCCTACGAGCAGTACTTC
NA TRBJ2-2 NA TRBV5-1 CASSLAQTGELFF TGCGCCAGCAGCTTGGCCCAGACCGGGGAGCTGTTTTTT
NA TRBJ1-3 NA TRBV19 CASEATGGNTIYF TGTGCCAGTGAGGCTACAGGGGGAAACACCATATATTTT
NA TRBJ2-7 TRBD2 TRBV7-9 CASSTEASGSPSGYEQYF TGTGCCAGCAGCACCGAAGCTAGCGGGAGTCCGTCTGGCTACGAGCAGTACTTC
NA TRBJ2-4 TRBD2 TRBV27 CASSPSGGSNKNIQYF TGTGCCAGCAGTCCATCCGGCGGGAGTAACAAAAACATTCAGTACTTC
NA TRBJ2-2 NA TRBV7-9 CASRKGTSDTGELFF TGTGCCAGCAGGAAAGGGACTTCTGACACCGGGGAGCTGTTTTTT
few TRBJ2-3 NA TRBV6-5 CASSFAGRYADTQYF TGTGCCAGCAGTTTCGCGGGACGATACGCAGATACGCAGTATTTT
NA TRBJ2-3 TRBD2 TRBV6-6 CASSPGTSGGGTDTQYF TGTGCCAGCAGTCCCGGGACTAGCGGGGGGGGGACAGATACGCAGTATTTT
NA TRBJ1-1 NA TRBV5-1 CASSLARANTEAFF TGCGCCAGCAGCTTGGCCAGGGCGAACACTGAAGCTTTCTTT
NA TRBJ1-2 TRBD1 TRBV18 CASSLRQGASPYGYTF TGTGCCAGCTCACTACGACAGGGAGCGTCTCCCTATGGCTACACCTTC
NA TRBJ2-3 TRBD2 TRBV5-1 CASSLDAGRDTQYF TGCGCCAGCAGCCTCGACGCCGGGAGGGATACGCAGTATTTT
NA TRBJ1-5 NA TRBV19 CASTPVGGESNQPQHF TGTGCCAGTACCCCGGTTGGGGGGGAAAGTAATCAGCCCCAGCATTTT
NA TRBJ2-2 TRBD2 TRBV6-5 CASRAASGLDGELFF TGTGCCAGCCGGGCGGCTAGCGGGTTAGACGGGGAGCTGTTTTTT
NA TRBJ2-1 TRBD1 TRBV13 CASSLVGTGGVDEQFF TGTGCCAGCAGCTTAGTGGGGACAGGGGGTGTCGATGAGCAGTTCTTC
NA TRBJ1-2 NA TRBV21-1 CASSADLGLLLNYGYTF TGTGCCAGCAGCGCTGACTTGGGGCTCCTACTAAACTATGGCTACACCTTC
NA TRBJ2-7 NA TRBV19 CASSIVGSYEQYF TGTGCCAGTAGTATTGTCGGCTCCTACGAGCAGTACTTC
once TRBJ2-3 NA TRBV19 CASSLLARGPSDTQYF TGTGCCAGTAGTCTCCTAGCCAGGGGACCTTCCGATACGCAGTATTTT
NA TRBJ2-6 NA TRBV6-5 CASSRGSGANVLTF TGTGCCAGCAGTCGGGGCTCTGGGGCCAACGTCCTGACTTTC
once TRBJ1-2 NA TRBV4-3 CASSQDGVYGYTF TGCGCCAGCAGCCAAGACGGGGTCTATGGCTACACCTTC
NA TRBJ2-7 TRBD1 TRBV2 CASSVGQGSYEQYF TGTGCCAGCAGTGTGGGACAGGGGTCCTACGAGCAGTACTTC
NA TRBJ1-6 NA TRBV5-1 CASSLDPGNSPLHF TGCGCCAGCAGCTTGGATCCAGGCAATTCACCCCTCCACTTT
NA TRBJ1-6 TRBD1 TRBV7-9 CASSAQGTGFSPLHF TGTGCCAGCAGCGCTCAGGGGACAGGGTTTTCACCCCTCCACTTT
NA TRBJ1-6 NA TRBV5-8 CASSFYAGSPLHF TGTGCCAGCTCTTTTTATGCGGGATCACCCCTCCACTTT
NA TRBJ1-5 NA TRBV28 CAGSGGRQPQHF TGTGCGGGGTCCGGGGGTCGTCAGCCCCAGCATTTT
once TRBJ1-6 TRBD1 TRBV5-6 CASSKDRGGSPLHF TGTGCCAGCAGCAAGGACAGGGGTGGTTCACCCCTCCACTTT
NA TRBJ1-4 NA TRBV3-1/TRBV3-2 CASSPSGLLPEKLFF TGTGCCAGCAGCCCCTCTGGACTTTTACCCGAAAAACTGTTTTTT
NA TRBJ2-5 NA TRBV9 CASSAVGETQYF TGTGCCAGCAGCGCCGTCGGAGAGACCCAGTACTTC
NA TRBJ1-6 NA TRBV4-1 CASSQQGSSPLHF TGCGCCAGCAGCCAGCAGGGGTCCTCACCCCTCCACTTT
NA TRBJ1-5 NA TRBV2 CASSVGGPQHF TGTGCCAGCAGTGTGGGGGGGCCCCAGCATTTT
NA TRBJ2-7 TRBD2 TRBV13 CASSLPGGSYEQYF TGTGCCAGCAGCTTACCGGGGGGTTCCTACGAGCAGTACTTC
once TRBJ2-5 TRBD2 TRBV14 CASRASGSRETQYF TGTGCCAGTCGGGCTAGCGGGAGCAGAGAGACCCAGTACTTC
NA TRBJ2-2 NA TRBV7-9 CASRYAGPNTGELFF TGTGCCAGCAGATACGCGGGCCCGAACACCGGGGAGCTGTTTTTT
NA TRBJ1-1 TRBD1 TRBV7-9 CASSLPTDRVGTEAFF TGTGCCAGCAGCTTACCAACCGACAGGGTTGGAACTGAAGCTTTCTTT